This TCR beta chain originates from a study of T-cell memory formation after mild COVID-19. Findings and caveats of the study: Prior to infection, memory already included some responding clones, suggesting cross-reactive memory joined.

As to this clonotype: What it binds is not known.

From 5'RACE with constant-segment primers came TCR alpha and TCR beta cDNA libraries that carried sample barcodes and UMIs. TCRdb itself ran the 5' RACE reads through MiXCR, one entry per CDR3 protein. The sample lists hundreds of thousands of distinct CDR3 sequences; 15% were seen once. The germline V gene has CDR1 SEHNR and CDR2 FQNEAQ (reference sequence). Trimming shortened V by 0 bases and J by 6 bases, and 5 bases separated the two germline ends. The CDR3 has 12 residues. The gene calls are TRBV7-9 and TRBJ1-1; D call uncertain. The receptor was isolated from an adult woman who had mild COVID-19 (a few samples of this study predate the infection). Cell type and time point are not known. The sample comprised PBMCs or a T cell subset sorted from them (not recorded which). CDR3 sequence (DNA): TGTGCCAGCAGCTTAGCTCAGTCTGAAGCTTTCTTT. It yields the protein CASSLAQSEAFF. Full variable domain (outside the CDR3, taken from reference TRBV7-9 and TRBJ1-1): DTGVSQNPRHKITKRGQNVTFRCDPISEHNRLYWYRQTLGQGPEFLTYFQNEAQLEKSRLLSDRFSAERPKGSFSTLEIQRTEQGDSAMYLCASSLAQSEAFFGQGTRLTVV.